Shown below are 19 T cell receptor beta chains from a single sample sequenced in a study of shared clonotypes between healthy human individuals (dated by TCRdb to about 2020). Preparation of the library involved the immunoSEQ multiplex PCR assay. TCRdb's version of the immuneACCESS table is confined to in-frame rearrangements and falls short of the full clone set. An unresolved V gene accounts for under half of the shortfall where checked; the remainder is of unknown origin. The sample table lists 2 million to 2.5 million clones, about 95% of them with a count of one. The top ten clones comprise approximately 1.2% of the sample. For the CD8 naive samples, CD45RO-negative cells were positively selected for CCR7, yielding a CD45RA+CCR7+ population from which TemRA cells were excluded. The sequencing sample was made of naive CD8+ T cells sorted from blood. This specimen's cell subset or site label, interpreted: CD45RA+CCR7+. These TCRs come from a man aged 18-30 years in good health.

The V call is TRBV19, the J call TRBJ1-1; D not resolved. There are 13 residues in the CDR3. Germline V gene data show CDR1 as LNHDA and CDR2 as SQIVND (reference sequence). Trimming left V 3 bases short and J 1 base short, with 6 bases between. The chain's CDR3 is CASSMVKNTEAFF. CDR3 nucleotides: TGTGCCAGTAGTATGGTCAAGAACACTGAAGCTTTCTTT.

The chain is built from TRBV7-9 and TRBJ2-2; D is undetermined. This CDR3 contains 14 residues. V was clipped by 3 bases and J by 9 bases, with 14 bases between them. Germline V lookup: CDR1 SEHNR, CDR2 FQNEAQ (reference sequence). CDR3 protein: CASSFQGLPRELFF. The CDR3 DNA follows: TGTGCCAGCAGCTTCCAAGGCTTGCCCCGGGAGCTGTTTTTT.

The V gene is TRBV29-1, the J gene TRBJ2-1; maybe TRBD2 (6 bases). The length of the CDR3 is 15 residues. The germline gives CDR1 SQVTM, CDR2 ANQGSEA. The V and J ends lost 7 bases and 8 bases respectively, with 24 bases between them. CDR3 amino acids: CSGVGGTGTWDEQFF. The CDR3 nucleotides read TGCAGCGGTGTTGGCGGGACTGGGACGTGGGATGAGCAGTTCTTC.

Remarks on this clone: The same CDR3 arises from other DNA sequences in this sample as well. The chain has TRBV4-1 and TRBJ2-7; D is perhaps TRBD1 (6 bases). Germline values: CDR1 MGHRA, CDR2 YSYEKL. The CDR3 is 13 amino acids. Trimming shortened V by 4 bases and J by 0 bases, and 7 bases separated the two germline ends. The CDR3 protein is CASSRTDSYEQYF. In nucleotides, the CDR3 is TGCGCCAGCAGCCGGACAGACTCCTACGAGCAGTACTTC.

The gene calls are TRBV6-1 and TRBJ2-4; 12 bases fit TRBD2. Germline V gives CDR1 MNHNS, CDR2 SASEGT. The V segment lost 4 bases and the J segment 5 bases; nucleotides outside the gene matches: 3. The CDR3 is made up of 15 amino acids. CDR3 amino acids: CASSARLAGENIQYF. The CDR3 DNA reads as TGTGCCAGCAGTGCTAGACTAGCGGGAGAAAACATTCAGTACTTC.

The chain uses TRBV13 and TRBJ2-5; 8 bases align to TRBD1. The V gene end was trimmed by 3 bases and the J gene end by 4 bases; junction bases not matched to a gene: 10. The CDR3 has 16 residues. Germline assignment: CDR1 PRHDT and CDR2 FYEKMQ (reference sequence). The chain's CDR3 is CASSLWQGAGGETQYF. For the CDR3, the DNA is TGTGCCAGCAGCTTGTGGCAGGGGGCAGGAGGAGAGACCCAGTACTTC. The whole variable domain, filled in from reference TRBV13 and TRBJ2-5, reads AAGVIQSPRHLIKEKRETATLKCYPIPRHDTVYWYQQGPGQDPQFLISFYEKMQSDKGSIPDRFSAQQFSDYHSELNMSSLELGDSALYFCASSLWQGAGGETQYFGPGTRLLVL.

This clone was picked up a small number of times. The chain joins TRBV6-5 to TRBJ2-7; D possibly corresponds to TRBD1 (5 bases). Germline CDR1 is MNHEY and CDR2 is SVGAGI. V gave up 6 bases and J gave up 0 bases, with 12 bases separating them. The CDR3 contains 14 residues. The CDR3 DNA reads as TGTGCCAGCAGAAGGGGTCAAATCTCCTACGAGCAGTACTTC. Its translation is CASRRGQISYEQYF.

The genes are TRBV7-9 and TRBJ2-6; D is unresolved. The CDR3 spans 15 residues. Germline V lookup: CDR1 SEHNR, CDR2 FQNEAQ (reference sequence). V was clipped by 3 bases and J by 1 base, with 7 bases between them. CDR3 nucleotides: TGTGCCAGCAGCTTGAGTATTTCTGGGGCCAACGTCCTGACTTTC. Residues: CASSLSISGANVLTF.

The V gene is TRBV9, the J gene TRBJ2-5; unclear D gene. The CDR3 is 14 residues long. V gave up 4 bases and J gave up 4 bases, with 14 bases separating them. The germline CDR1 and CDR2 sequences are SGDLS and YYNGEE. As DNA, the CDR3 is TGTGCCAGCAGCTCGCGAGTAATCGGAGAGACCCAGTACTTC. It translates to CASSSRVIGETQYF.

This chain links TRBV11-2 with TRBJ2-2, with D possibly being TRBD2 (6 bases). The CDR3 consists of 14 residues. Germline assignment: CDR1 SGHAT and CDR2 FQNNGV. V shed 0 bases and J shed 6 bases, with 8 bases lying between them. The chain's CDR3 is CASSLEGGPGELFF. The CDR3 DNA sequence: TGTGCCAGCAGCTTAGAGGGAGGCCCCGGGGAGCTGTTTTTT.

This clone showed up just once. The rearrangement joins TRBV13 to TRBJ1-2; D perhaps matches TRBD1 (6 bases). CDR1 and CDR2 from the germline V gene are PRHDT and FYEKMQ (reference sequence). V was pared by 1 base and J by 8 bases, with 11 bases between. This CDR3 is 13 amino acids long. CDR3 DNA sequence: TGTGCCAGCAGCTTAGACAGGGAAGTGGGCTACACCTTC. Translation: CASSLDREVGYTF.

The chain has TRBV2 and TRBJ1-5; D not resolved. V lost 3 bases and J 5 bases, leaving 17 bases between the germline ends. The CDR3 runs to 16 residues. Germline values: CDR1 SNHLY, CDR2 FYNNEI. The CDR3 DNA reads TGTGCCAGCAGTGAGGTTGGAAATGATCCCTATCAGCCCCAGCATTTT. Residues: CASSEVGNDPYQPQHF.

Details on this clone: This sample also contains other DNA sequences that code for the same CDR3. V usage is TRBV27 and J usage is TRBJ2-1; D is undetermined. This CDR3 spans 13 amino acids. Germline loops: CDR1 MNHEY, CDR2 SMNVEV (reference sequence). Between the trimmed V and J ends, which lost 3 bases and 0 bases, there was a span of 3 bases. CDR3: CASSLDSYNEQFF. CDR3 nucleotide sequence: TGTGCCAGCAGTTTGGACTCCTACAATGAGCAGTTCTTC.

J is TRBJ2-3 and V is TRBV5-1; 8 positions agree with TRBD1. V was clipped by 0 bases and J by 1 base; unmatched bases: 4. Germline V lookup: CDR1 SGHRS, CDR2 YFSETQ. The length of the CDR3 is 16 residues. The CDR3 here is CASSLVRGPGTDTQYF. The DNA of the CDR3 is TGCGCCAGCAGCTTGGTCAGGGGGCCGGGCACAGATACGCAGTATTTT.

J is TRBJ1-2 and V is TRBV4-1; D is unclear. From germline, CDR1 is MGHRA and CDR2 YSYEKL. The V gene lost 0 bases and the J gene lost 7 bases, with 9 bases spanning the gap. The CDR3 runs to 13 residues. The chain's CDR3 is CASSQDTSSGYTF. DNA of the CDR3: TGCGCCAGCAGCCAAGATACGTCTTCTGGCTACACCTTC.

As concerns this clone: In the same sample, other DNA sequences code for this CDR3. V and J are TRBV11-2 and TRBJ2-7; D gene ambiguous. Germline CDR1 SGHAT, CDR2 FQNNGV. There are 13 residues in the CDR3. The V gene lost 1 base and the J gene lost 3 bases, with 7 bases spanning the gap. DNA for the CDR3: TGTGCCAGCAGCTTAGTCCCTGGCTACGAGCAGTACTTC. It yields the protein CASSLVPGYEQYF.

The rearrangement links TRBV14 to TRBJ2-1; 12 nucleotides align to TRBD2. The V gene's germline CDR1 is SGHDN and CDR2 FVKESK. This CDR3 is built from 16 residues. The J segment lost 8 bases and the V segment lost 4 bases, leaving 9 bases of the junction unmatched. The CDR3 loop is CASSPRTSGTLHEQFF. The CDR3 region has the DNA TGTGCCAGCAGCCCCCGGACTAGCGGGACGCTGCATGAGCAGTTCTTC.

V gene TRBV5-1 combines with J gene TRBJ1-1, with D possibly matching TRBD1 (6 bases). The CDR3 spans 17 residues. Trimming shortened V by 0 bases and J by 1 base, and 16 bases separated the two germline ends. CDR1 and CDR2 (germline): SGHRS, YFSETQ. The CDR3: CASSLGETGRRNTEAFF. The CDR3 nucleotides read TGCGCCAGCAGCTTGGGAGAAACAGGGAGAAGGAACACTGAAGCTTTCTTT.

This chain links TRBV9 with TRBJ2-7; D remains unclear. V lost 2 bases and J lost 2, with 11 bases in between. Germline CDR1 SGDLS, CDR2 YYNGEE. The CDR3 runs to 14 residues. CDR3 coding DNA: TGTGCCAGCAGCGTTGGTCAGCCCCCCTACGAGCAGTACTTC. Residues: CASSVGQPPYEQYF. Variable domain in full (rest from reference TRBV9 and TRBJ2-7): DSGVTQTPKHLITATGQRVTLRCSPRSGDLSVYWYQQSLDQGLQFLIQYYNGEERAKGNILERFSAQQFPDLHSELNLSSLELGDSALYFCASSVGQPPYEQYFGPGTRLTVT.